The rows below give T cell receptor beta chains drawn from one sample of a study of blood T cell repertoires in COVID-19. Sequencing used immunoSEQ multiplex PCR; TCRdb keeps in-frame clones, though not all of them. The repertoire holds more than 40,000 clones, with 70% to 90% as singletons. Sequences were obtained from peripheral blood. These receptors were obtained from a woman aged 80 or older with acute or convalescent COVID-19. Both conserved end residues are part of each CDR3. D genes are given only for firm matches. Rows may omit the clone size; those that give it use once, few, many or a size class.

TRBV6-5	NA	few	TRBJ2-7	TGTGCCAGCACCGGGAACCCTCTCGAGCAGTACTTC	CASTGNPLEQYF
TRBV10-3	NA	once	TRBJ1-6	TGTGCCATCTCGATGGGCACCTATAATTCACCCCTCCACTTT	CAISMGTYNSPLHF
TRBV15	NA	NA	TRBJ2-7	TGTGCCACCAGCAGAGGCGGACAGTCTTCCTACGAGCAGTACTTC	CATSRGGQSSYEQYF
TRBV10-3	TRBD1	NA	TRBJ1-6	TGTGCCATCAGTGAGTCGAGTGGCAGGGGGCCGGATTCACCCCTCCACTTT	CAISESSGRGPDSPLHF
TRBV3-1/TRBV3-2	TRBD2	once	TRBJ2-5	TGTGCCAGCAGCCGATCCGGGACTAGCAAGGAGACCCAGTACTTC	CASSRSGTSKETQYF
TRBV29-1	NA	NA	TRBJ2-3	TGCAGCGTTGAAGATCGGGAGCCCCCGGATACGCAGTATTTT	CSVEDREPPDTQYF
TRBV3-1/TRBV3-2	NA	NA	TRBJ1-2	TGTGCCAGCAGCCCTCGGGAGAACTATGGCTACACCTTC	CASSPRENYGYTF
TRBV6-6	NA	NA	TRBJ1-2	TGTGCCAGCAGTTACCCCGCCGGGGGGGGGAACTATGGCTACACCTTC	CASSYPAGGGNYGYTF
TRBV7-2	NA	NA	TRBJ1-5	TGTGCCAGCAGCTTAGGTGCGGGAGGCAATCAGCCCCAGCATTTT	CASSLGAGGNQPQHF
TRBV4-2	TRBD2	NA	TRBJ2-1	TGTGCCAGCAGCCGCGGGGGGCCGGAGAATGAGCAGTTCTTC	CASSRGGPENEQFF
TRBV7-9	TRBD1	NA	TRBJ1-2	TGTGCCAGCAAATCGACAGGGTCTTATGGCTACACCTTC	CASKSTGSYGYTF
TRBV9	NA	once	TRBJ1-4	TGTGCCAGCAGCGTGAATGCAGGCGTTTCTAATGAAAAACTGTTTTTT	CASSVNAGVSNEKLFF
TRBV30	TRBD1	NA	TRBJ1-4	TGTGCCTGGGGCCGACAGGGGGCTGGGGAACTGTTTTTT	CAWGRQGAGELFF
TRBV5-1	NA	NA	TRBJ1-1	TGCGCCAGCAGCCCGGGAGCAGGGCGAGGCACTGAAGCTTTCTTT	CASSPGAGRGTEAFF
TRBV6-5	NA	NA	TRBJ2-3	TGTGCCAGCAGTTACTCGATAGTTAGCACAGATACGCAGTATTTT	CASSYSIVSTDTQYF
TRBV18	NA	few	TRBJ2-1	TGTGCCAGCCACGGGGGAGGTGAGCAGTTCTTC	CASHGGGEQFF
TRBV7-9	NA	once	TRBJ2-3	TGTGCCAGCAGCTTAGCTTCGACTGCGAGCACAGATACGCAGTATTTT	CASSLASTASTDTQYF
TRBV5-1	NA	NA	TRBJ2-3	TGCGCCAGCAGGGGCTACTCTGGCACAGATACGCAGTATTTT	CASRGYSGTDTQYF
TRBV6-1	TRBD1	NA	TRBJ1-1	TGTGCCAGCAGTGAATTCTCGGGACAGTGGACTGAAGCTTTCTTT	CASSEFSGQWTEAFF